The next 12 T cell receptor beta chains were all read from a single sample in a study of beta chain features in type 1 diabetes. General study points: The study found moderately but significantly shorter TCRB CDR3s in all four CD4+ subsets of Type 1 diabetes patients.

The entirety of the isolated RNA underwent reverse transcription, so expressed TCRB transcripts were sequenced. Using immunoSEQ multiplex PCR, the repertoire was profiled, and TCRdb retains in-frame clones only, with some absent. The data contain 240,000 or so clones, 11% to 15% of them singletons. No antigen is known for these receptors. Sequenced sample: naive CD4+ T cells from blood. The receptor source for this set is a man aged 25-40 years with type 1 diabetes.

This rearrangement joins TRBV5-4 to TRBJ2-5, with D perhaps matching TRBD2 (6 bases). The CDR3 has 14 residues. V was trimmed by 5 bases and J by 1 base, leaving 12 bases between them. The germline V gene encodes CDR1 SGHNT and CDR2 YYREEE (reference sequence). The chain's CDR3 is CASSSGGTQETQYF. The CDR3 region has the DNA TGTGCCAGCAGTTCCGGGGGTACCCAAGAGACCCAGTACTTC. The whole variable domain, remainder taken from reference TRBV5-4 and TRBJ2-5, is ETGVTQSPTHLIKTRGQQVTLRCSSQSGHNTVSWYQQALGQGPQFIFQYYREEENGRGNFPPRFSGLQFPNYSSELNVNALELDDSALYLCASSSGGTQETQYFGPGTRLLVL.

The CDR3: CASSTRGTYEQYF. CDR3 sequence (DNA): TGTGCCAGTAGTACCAGGGGAACCTACGAGCAGTACTTC. The chain has TRBV19 and TRBJ2-7; D perhaps matches TRBD1 (6 bases). V gave up 4 bases and J gave up 2 bases, with 9 bases separating them. Per germline, CDR1 LNHDA and CDR2 SQIVND (reference sequence). This CDR3 spans 13 amino acids.

The chain joins TRBV6-6 to TRBJ1-2; 8 nucleotides match TRBD1. Losses at the gene ends were 5 bases for V and 8 bases for J; bases not matched to a gene: 7. This CDR3 region has 13 residues. Germline assignment: CDR1 MNHNY and CDR2 SVGAGI (reference sequence). The CDR3: CASSTPGTGGYTF. The CDR3 region has the DNA TGTGCCAGCAGTACCCCGGGGACAGGAGGCTACACCTTC.

This clone came up a few times. J is TRBJ2-7 and V is TRBV30; a weak D match, TRBD2 (5 bases). Germline V gene lookup returns CDR1 GTSNPN and CDR2 SVGIG (reference sequence). This CDR3 has 15 amino acids. Deletions cut 3 bases from V and 4 bases from J, with 19 bases between. As DNA, the CDR3 is TGTGCCTGGAGCCGAGCCGGACTTGTGTGGTACGAGCAGTACTTC. Translating gives CAWSRAGLVWYEQYF.

V and J are TRBV18 and TRBJ2-4; the match to TRBD1 covers 7 bases. Germline CDR1 reads KGHSH; CDR2 reads LQKENI. The CDR3 is 15 amino acids. The J segment lost 0 bases and the V segment lost 2 bases, leaving 1 base of the junction unmatched. CDR3 sequence (DNA): TGTGCCAGCTCACCAGGGACAGTAGCCAAAAACATTCAGTACTTC. As protein: CASSPGTVAKNIQYF. The whole variable domain, remainder taken from reference TRBV18 and TRBJ2-4, is NAGVMQNPRHLVRRRGQEARLRCSPMKGHSHVYWYRQLPEEGLKFMVYLQKENIIDESGMPKERFSAEFPKEGPSILRIQQVVRGDSAAYFCASSPGTVAKNIQYFGAGTRLSVL.

The J gene is TRBJ2-1, the V gene TRBV11-2; perhaps TRBD2 as D (5 bases). CDR1 SGHAT and CDR2 FQNNGV come from the germline V gene. Deletions cut 3 bases from V and 2 bases from J, with 14 bases between. CDR3 length: 16 amino acids. In DNA, the CDR3 is TGTGCCAGCAGCTTGGGGTACGCGGGTACCTACAATGAGCAGTTCTTC. Residues: CASSLGYAGTYNEQFF.

This clone came up once. This chain joins TRBV9 and TRBJ2-5, with D possibly being TRBD2 (7 bases). CDR1 is SGDLS and CDR2 is YYNGEE in the germline V gene. CDR3 length: 15 residues. Trimming shortened V by 4 bases and J by 3 bases, and 16 bases separated the two germline ends. As DNA, the CDR3 is TGTGCCAGCAGCCCGTCGGGGGGCCGGGAAGAGACCCAGTACTTC. Residues: CASSPSGGREETQYF.

The chain carries TRBV11-2 and TRBJ2-7; 7 positions match TRBD1. CDR1 SGHAT and CDR2 FQNNGV come from the germline V gene. The length of the CDR3 is 16 residues. Trimming took 5 bases from V and 2 from J; bases not matched to a gene: 12. For the CDR3, the DNA is TGTGCCAGCAGCCCCTTAAGAGGGGGCTCTACCTACGAGCAGTACTTC. Protein sequence: CASSPLRGGSTYEQYF.

This chain uses TRBV18 with TRBJ1-4, with D unclear. Per the germline V gene, CDR1 is KGHSH and CDR2 is LQKENI. V lost 2 bases and J lost 0, with 19 bases in between. CDR3 size: 19 residues. The chain's CDR3 is CASSPIRSSDIATNEKLFF. The CDR3 DNA reads TGTGCCAGCTCACCAATACGGAGTTCTGATATTGCAACTAATGAAAAACTGTTTTTT.

The chain joins TRBV9 to TRBJ1-2; 8 positions match TRBD1. Germline V gene data show CDR1 as SGDLS and CDR2 as YYNGEE. Losses at the gene ends were 4 bases for V and 8 bases for J; bases not matched to a gene: 13. This CDR3 has 15 residues. The CDR3 DNA sequence: TGTGCCAGCAGCTCCTCGACAGGGGAGGATCGGGGCTACACCTTC. Its translation is CASSSSTGEDRGYTF. Variable domain in full (rest from reference TRBV9 and TRBJ1-2): DSGVTQTPKHLITATGQRVTLRCSPRSGDLSVYWYQQSLDQGLQFLIQYYNGEERAKGNILERFSAQQFPDLHSELNLSSLELGDSALYFCASSSSTGEDRGYTFGSGTRLTVV.

The V and J genes are TRBV21-1 and TRBJ1-5; TRBD1 reflects the table's D call only, with no check against the DNA. TRBV21-1 is reported as a pseudogene. There are 21 residues in the CDR3. In DNA, the CDR3 is TGTGCCAGCAGCAAAGTCCCTCCGGGGACAGCCCCCGTCGGGAAAAATCAGCCCCAGCATTTT. This translates into CASSKVPPGTAPVGKNQPQHF.

In this sample, this clone turned up a few times. V usage is TRBV11-3 and J usage is TRBJ2-4; 9 nucleotides match TRBD2. The V gene end was trimmed by 3 bases and the J gene end by 8 bases; junction bases not matched to a gene: 5. The CDR3 loop spans 14 amino acids. Germline CDR1 is SGHNT and CDR2 is YENEEA. The CDR3 protein is CASSLKAGGDIQYF. The CDR3 DNA reads TGTGCCAGCAGCTTGAAGGCGGGAGGGGACATTCAGTACTTC.